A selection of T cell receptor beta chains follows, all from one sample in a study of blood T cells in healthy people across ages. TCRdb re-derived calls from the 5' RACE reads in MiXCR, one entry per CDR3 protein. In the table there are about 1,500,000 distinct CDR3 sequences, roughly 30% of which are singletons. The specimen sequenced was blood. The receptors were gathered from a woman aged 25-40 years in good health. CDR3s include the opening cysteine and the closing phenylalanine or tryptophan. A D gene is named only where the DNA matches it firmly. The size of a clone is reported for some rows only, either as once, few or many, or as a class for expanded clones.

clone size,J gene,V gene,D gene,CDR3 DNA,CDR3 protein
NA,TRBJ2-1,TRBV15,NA,TGTGCCGCCAGCAGTGGGACCTACAATGAGCAGTTCTTC,CAASSGTYNEQFF
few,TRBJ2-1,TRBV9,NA,TGTGCCAGCAGCGTAGGCGGGGTCTACAATGAGCAGTTCTTC,CASSVGGVYNEQFF
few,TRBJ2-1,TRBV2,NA,TGTGCCAGCACCGGACAGAGGGCAGTCAATGAGCAGTTCTTC,CASTGQRAVNEQFF
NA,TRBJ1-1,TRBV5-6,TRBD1,TGTGCCAGCAGCTCGGGGACAGGGAGCCCTGAAGCTTTCTTT,CASSSGTGSPEAFF
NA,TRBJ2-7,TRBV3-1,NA,TGTGCCAGCAGCCAACCCCCCTGGACGACATACAATGAGCAGTACTTC,CASSQPPWTTYNEQYF
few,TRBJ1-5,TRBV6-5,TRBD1,TGTGCCAGCAGTTACGGGACAGGGGGTTCCTATAGCAATCAGCCCCAGCATTTT,CASSYGTGGSYSNQPQHF
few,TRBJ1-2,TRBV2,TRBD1,TGTGCCAGCTGCCGTACGGGACAGGGGTATGGCTACACCTTC,CASCRTGQGYGYTF
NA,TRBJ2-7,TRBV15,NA,TGTGCCACCAGCAGAGATGCAGGTTTAAACTACGAGCAGTACTTC,CATSRDAGLNYEQYF
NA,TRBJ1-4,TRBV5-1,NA,TGCGCCAGCAGCTTGGAAGCTCCGGAAAACGGTGAAAAACTGTTTTTT,CASSLEAPENGEKLFF
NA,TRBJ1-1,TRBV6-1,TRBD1,TGTGCCAGCACCACGGGATTCAGGGGGGCTGAAGCTTTCTTT,CASTTGFRGAEAFF
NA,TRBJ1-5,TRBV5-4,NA,TGTGCCAGCAGCTTGGCCCCCGGGTTAAGCAATCGGCCCCAGCATTTT,CASSLAPGLSNRPQHF
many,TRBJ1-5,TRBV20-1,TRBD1,TGCAGTGCTGGGACAGGGGACCAGCCCCAGCATTTT,CSAGTGDQPQHF
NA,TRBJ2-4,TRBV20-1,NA,TGCAGTGCTAGAACCCGACTAGCTGAGGGGGACTTCAAAAACATTCAGTACTTC,CSARTRLAEGDFKNIQYF
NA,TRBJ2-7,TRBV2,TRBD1,TGTGCCAGCAGCCCGGGACAGGGGTCTCTCGAGCAGTACTTC,CASSPGQGSLEQYF
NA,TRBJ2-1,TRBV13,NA,TGTGTCAGCAGCTCAGGGGGGTTGGACGAGAATGAGCAGTTCTTC,CVSSSGGLDENEQFF
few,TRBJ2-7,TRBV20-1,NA,TGCAGTGCCCGGGACTTGAGCTCCTACGAGCAGTACTTC,CSARDLSSYEQYF
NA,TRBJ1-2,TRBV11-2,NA,TGTGCCAGCAGCCCTCCGGACATGACAACCTATGGCTACACCTTC,CASSPPDMTTYGYTF
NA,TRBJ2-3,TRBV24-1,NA,TGTGCCACCAGTGATAATCGGGGTTCTCCAGATACGCAGTATTTT,CATSDNRGSPDTQYF
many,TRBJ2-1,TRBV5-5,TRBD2,TGTGCCAGCAGCTTGACTGCGACTAGCGGGGGTTACAATGAGCAGTTCTTC,CASSLTATSGGYNEQFF
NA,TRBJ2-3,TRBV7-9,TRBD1,TGTGCCAGCCCGGACAGGGGGGTCGGCACAGATACGCAGTATTTT,CASPDRGVGTDTQYF
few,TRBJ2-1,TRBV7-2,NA,TGTGCCACGTCAGAAAAGGGACTCCCGGGGGTTGCCGAGCAGTTCTTC,CATSEKGLPGVAEQFF
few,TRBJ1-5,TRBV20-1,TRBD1,TGCAGTGCTAGAGCGTGGACAGGGGGCGAACTAAATAGCAATCAGCCCCAGCATTTT,CSARAWTGGELNSNQPQHF
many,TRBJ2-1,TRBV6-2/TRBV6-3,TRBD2,TGTGCCAGCAGCCTAGCCCGGGGGGGCAAAAATGAGCAGTTCTTC,CASSLARGGKNEQFF
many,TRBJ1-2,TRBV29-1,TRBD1,TGCAGCGTTGAAGGGGACAGCTATGGCTACACCTTC,CSVEGDSYGYTF
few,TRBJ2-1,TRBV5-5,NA,TGTGCCGGCCAGGGGCTCATCTACAATGAGCAGTTCTTC,CAGQGLIYNEQFF
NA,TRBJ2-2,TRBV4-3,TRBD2,TGCGCCAGCAGCCAAGATCCCACAGCGGGAGAAAGAACCGGGGGGCTGTTTTTT,CASSQDPTAGERTGGLFF
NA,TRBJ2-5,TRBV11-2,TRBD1,TGTGCCAGCAGCGGGCAGACAGGGGCCAACCGGGAGACCCAGTACTTC,CASSGQTGANRETQYF
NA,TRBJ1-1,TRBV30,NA,TGTGCCTGGAGCGGCCCCGGGGTCTTGGACACCGAAGCTTTCTTT,CAWSGPGVLDTEAFF
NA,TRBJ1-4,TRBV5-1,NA,TGCGCCAGCACTCTGCGGGCTGGGGGAAAACTGTTTTTT,CASTLRAGGKLFF
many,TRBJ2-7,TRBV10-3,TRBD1,TGTGCCATCAGTGACCCTGGGACAGGGAGCTCCTACGAGCAGTACTTC,CAISDPGTGSSYEQYF
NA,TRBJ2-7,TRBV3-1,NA,TGTGCCAGCAGCCAAGTTGCCAAGCAGTACTTC,CASSQVAKQYF
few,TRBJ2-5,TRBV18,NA,TGTGCCAGCTCACTTGACCCGCGGTCGGAGACCCAGTACTTC,CASSLDPRSETQYF
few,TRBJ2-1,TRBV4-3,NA,TGCGCCAGCAGCCAAGTAGGCGGGGTAAGGAGGTTATACAATGAGCAGTTCTTC,CASSQVGGVRRLYNEQFF
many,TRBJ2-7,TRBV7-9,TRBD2,TGTGCCAGCAGCTCCCCCGGGCGACTAGCGGGAGGTTCCTACGAGCAGTACTTC,CASSSPGRLAGGSYEQYF
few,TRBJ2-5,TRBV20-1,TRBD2,TGCAGTGCTGGACTAGGAGGTGGGGAGACCCAGTACTTC,CSAGLGGGETQYF
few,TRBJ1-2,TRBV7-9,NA,TGTGCCAGCAGCTTGGGGGAACCCTCCACTTTC,CASSLGEPSTF
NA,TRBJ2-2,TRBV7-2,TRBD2,TGTGCCAGCAGCTATCCCGCCAGCGGGGGGGCGTCCGGGGAGCTGTTTTTT,CASSYPASGGASGELFF
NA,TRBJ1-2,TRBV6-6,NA,TGTGCCAGCACAGGGAGGGCGGACTATGGCTACACCTTC,CASTGRADYGYTF
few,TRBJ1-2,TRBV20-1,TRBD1,TGCAGTGCTTCTGAAACAGGGGGTAGGAATGGCTACACCTTC,CSASETGGRNGYTF
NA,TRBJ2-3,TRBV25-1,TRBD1,TGTGCCAGCAGTGAAGACAGGGGGCAAGCAGATACGCAGTATTTT,CASSEDRGQADTQYF
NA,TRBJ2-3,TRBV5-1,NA,TGCGCCAGCAGCTTGGTTACAGCGGACGGCTTTAGCACAGATACGCAGTATTTT,CASSLVTADGFSTDTQYF
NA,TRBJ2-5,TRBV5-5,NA,TGTGCCAGCAGCACTCAATCTACGGGGAATGAGCAGTACTTC,CASSTQSTGNEQYF
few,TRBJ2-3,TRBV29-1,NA,TGCAGCGCTGTTCGGTCCAGCACAGATACGCAGTATTTT,CSAVRSSTDTQYF
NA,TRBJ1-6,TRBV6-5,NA,TGTGCCAGCAGTTACTCGAAGTTTGGCCGTTCTTCACCCCTCCACTTT,CASSYSKFGRSSPLHF
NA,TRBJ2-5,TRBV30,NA,TGTGCCTGGAGTGGGGGAGGATGGGAGACCCAGTACTTC,CAWSGGGWETQYF
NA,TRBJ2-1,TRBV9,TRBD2,TGTGCCAGCAGCAAACTAGCGGGGTCCTACAATGAGCAGTTCTTC,CASSKLAGSYNEQFF
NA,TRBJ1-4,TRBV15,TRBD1,TGTGCCACCAGCAGGGGACAGGGGGCGACTAATGAAAAACTGTTTTTT,CATSRGQGATNEKLFF
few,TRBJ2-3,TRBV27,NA,TGTGCCAGCAGTTTAGGGGTGAACACAGATACGCAGTATTTT,CASSLGVNTDTQYF
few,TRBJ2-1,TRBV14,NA,TGTGCCAGCAGCCCGGACTTGAGGCGGGGAGAGTTCTTC,CASSPDLRRGEFF
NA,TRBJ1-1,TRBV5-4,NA,TGTGCCAGCAGGGACCGGACAGAGAACACTGAAGCTTTCTTT,CASRDRTENTEAFF
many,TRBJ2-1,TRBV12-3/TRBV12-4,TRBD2,TGTGCCAGCAGTTTAGCGCCGGGTCTAGCGGGGACCTACAATGAGCAGTTCTTC,CASSLAPGLAGTYNEQFF
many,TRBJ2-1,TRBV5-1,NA,TGCGCCAGCAGCTCCGACGACAATGAGCAGTTCTTC,CASSSDDNEQFF
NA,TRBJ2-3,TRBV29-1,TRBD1,TGCAGCGTGCCCGGGACAGGGCAGGTTGATACGCAGTATTTT,CSVPGTGQVDTQYF
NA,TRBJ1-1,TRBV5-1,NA,TGCGCCAGCAGCCCTGTTGGGGGTTACACTGAAGCTTTCTTT,CASSPVGGYTEAFF